This T cell receptor (beta chain) was observed in a study of T cells expressing NK-cell markers. Across the whole study: The TCR beta repertoires originated in sorted CD3+CD56+NKG2C+, CD3+CD56+NKG2C- and CD3+CD56-NKG2C+ T cells. Seropositivity for HCMV was found in most of the eight sequenced donors, with one seronegative.

TCRdb reanalyzed the 5' RACE reads, giving one entry per CDR3 protein sequence and no DNA. The sample has more than 400,000 distinct CDR3 sequences; the top ten hold 7.3%. Regarding the study as a whole: Topping the CD3+CD56-NKG2C+ fraction as well were these clonotypes, in a few donors. Of the CD8+ T cells in about 6 donors, roughly 1.0-7.0% belonged to dominant NKG2C+ clonotypes.

As concerns this clonotype: Its antigen is as yet unknown.

In germline, CDR1 is SGHRS, CDR2 YFSETQ. The CDR3 runs 16 residues. The sample was blood T cells: a sorted CD56 or NKG2C T cell subset, CD4+ or CD8+ T cells, or bulk PBMC T cells (not recorded which). The origin of this receptor is a woman between 18 and 70 years old in good health. This chain joins TRBV5-1 and TRBJ1-1; the D call from TCRdb, TRBD1, cannot be confirmed without DNA. The CDR3 sequence is CASSLVGGFMNTEAFF.